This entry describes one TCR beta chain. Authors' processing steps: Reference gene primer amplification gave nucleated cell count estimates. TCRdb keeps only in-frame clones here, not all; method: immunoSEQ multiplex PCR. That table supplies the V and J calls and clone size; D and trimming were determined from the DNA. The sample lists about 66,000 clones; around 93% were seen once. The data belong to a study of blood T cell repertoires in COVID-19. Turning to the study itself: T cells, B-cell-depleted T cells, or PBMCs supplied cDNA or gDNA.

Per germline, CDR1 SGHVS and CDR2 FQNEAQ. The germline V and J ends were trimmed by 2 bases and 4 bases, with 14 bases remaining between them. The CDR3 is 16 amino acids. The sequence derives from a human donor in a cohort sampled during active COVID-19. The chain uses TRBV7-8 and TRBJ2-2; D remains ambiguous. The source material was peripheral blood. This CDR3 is CASSLRSTSGTGELFF. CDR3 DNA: TGTGCCAGCAGCTTACGTTCTACCTCTGGCACCGGGGAGCTGTTTTTT. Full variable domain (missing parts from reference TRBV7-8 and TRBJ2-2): GAGVSQSPRYKVAKRGQDVALRCDPISGHVSLFWYQQALGQGPEFLTYFQNEAQLDKSGLPSDRFFAERPEGSVSTLKIQRTQQEDSAVYLCASSLRSTSGTGELFFGEGSRLTVL.